This T cell receptor (beta chain) was captured in a study of cytomegalovirus exposure and HLA in healthy donors. While the first cohort had hundreds of subjects, the donors belonged to the separate validation cohort of more than 95 subjects. The protocol was immunoSEQ multiplex PCR, while the TCRdb copy is restricted to in-frame clones and leaves out a portion. The sample shows 250,000 to 300,000 clones, about 86% of them seen only once. This clone was picked up one time. Looked up from germline, CDR1 is MGHRA and CDR2 is YSYEKL. The CDR3 runs to 13 residues. V was clipped by 4 bases and J by 5 bases, with 12 bases between them.

The chain uses TRBV4-1 and TRBJ2-7; weak D call: TRBD2 (6 bases). The source of this sequence is a woman aged 18-29 years in good health and CMV-seronegative. Sequences were obtained from PBMCs. This CDR3 reads CASSRGVRHEQYF. Written as DNA, the CDR3 is TGCGCCAGCAGCCGGGGGGTTCGCCACGAGCAGTACTTC.